This TCR beta chain came from a study of blood T cell repertoires in COVID-19. Study details: Samples representing acute and convalescent COVID-19 were sourced from the United States, Italy and Spain. In each case, the material was cDNA or gDNA derived from T cells, B-cell-depleted T cells, or PBMCs.

Original processing methods: Counts of nucleated cells, estimated from reference gene primer amplification, were obtained. Using immunoSEQ multiplex PCR, the repertoire was profiled, and TCRdb retains in-frame clones only, with some absent. The D gene and trimming were derived from the DNA, and the V and J assignments and clone size from that table. The sample lists just over 50,000 clones; about 82% were seen once. Losses at the gene ends were 5 bases for V and 4 bases for J; bases not matched to a gene: 9. The CDR3 is made up of 15 amino acids. Germline CDR1 and CDR2: MNHNY and SVGAGI (reference sequence).

The source is a man older than 75 with active COVID-19. Sequencing input: peripheral blood. The chain combines TRBV6-6 with TRBJ2-7; 9 positions agree with TRBD1. The CDR3 sequence: CASSLTGTGTYEQYF. The CDR3 DNA reads TGTGCCAGCAGTCTTACGGGGACAGGGACTTACGAGCAGTACTTC.